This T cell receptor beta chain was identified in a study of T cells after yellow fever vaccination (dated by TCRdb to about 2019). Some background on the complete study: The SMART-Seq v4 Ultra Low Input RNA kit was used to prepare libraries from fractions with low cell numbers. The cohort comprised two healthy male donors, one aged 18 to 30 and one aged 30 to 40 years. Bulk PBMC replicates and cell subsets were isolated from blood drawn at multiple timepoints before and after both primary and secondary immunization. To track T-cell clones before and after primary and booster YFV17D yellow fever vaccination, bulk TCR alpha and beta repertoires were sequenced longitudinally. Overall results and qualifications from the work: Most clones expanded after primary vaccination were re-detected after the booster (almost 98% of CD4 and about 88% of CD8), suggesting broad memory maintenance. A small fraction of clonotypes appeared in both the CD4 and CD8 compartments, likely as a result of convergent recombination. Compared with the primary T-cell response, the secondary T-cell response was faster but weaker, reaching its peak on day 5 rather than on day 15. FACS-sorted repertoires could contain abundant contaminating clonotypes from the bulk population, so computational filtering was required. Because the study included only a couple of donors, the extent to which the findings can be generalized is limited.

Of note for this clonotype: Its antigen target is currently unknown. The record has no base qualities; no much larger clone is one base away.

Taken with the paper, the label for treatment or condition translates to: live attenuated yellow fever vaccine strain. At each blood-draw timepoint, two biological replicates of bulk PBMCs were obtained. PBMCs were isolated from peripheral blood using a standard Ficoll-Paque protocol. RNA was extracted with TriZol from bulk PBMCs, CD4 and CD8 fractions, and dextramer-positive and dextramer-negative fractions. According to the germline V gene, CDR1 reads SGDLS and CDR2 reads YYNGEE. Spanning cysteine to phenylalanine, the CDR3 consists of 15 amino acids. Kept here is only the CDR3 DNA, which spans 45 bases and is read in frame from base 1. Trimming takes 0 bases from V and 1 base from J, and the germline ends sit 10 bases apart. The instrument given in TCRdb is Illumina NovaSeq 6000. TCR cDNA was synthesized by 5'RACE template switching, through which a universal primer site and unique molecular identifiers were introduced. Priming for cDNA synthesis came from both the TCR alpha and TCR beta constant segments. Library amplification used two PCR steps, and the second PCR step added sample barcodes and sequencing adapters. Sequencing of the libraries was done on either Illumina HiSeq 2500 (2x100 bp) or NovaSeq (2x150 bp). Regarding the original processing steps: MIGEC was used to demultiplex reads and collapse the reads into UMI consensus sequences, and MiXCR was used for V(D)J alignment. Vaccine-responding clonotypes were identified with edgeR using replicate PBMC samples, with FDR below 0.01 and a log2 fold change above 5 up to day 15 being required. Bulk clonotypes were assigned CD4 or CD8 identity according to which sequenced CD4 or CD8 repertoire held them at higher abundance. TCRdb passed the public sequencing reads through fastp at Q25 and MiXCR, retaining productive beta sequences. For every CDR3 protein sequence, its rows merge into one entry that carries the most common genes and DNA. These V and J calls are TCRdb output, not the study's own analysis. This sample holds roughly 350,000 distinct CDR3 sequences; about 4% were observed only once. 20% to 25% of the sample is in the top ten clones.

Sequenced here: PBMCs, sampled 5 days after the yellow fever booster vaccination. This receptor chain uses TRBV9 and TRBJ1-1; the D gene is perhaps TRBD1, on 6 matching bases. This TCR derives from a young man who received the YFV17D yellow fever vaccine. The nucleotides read TGTGCCAGCAGCGTAGCTCCGGGACAGAACACTGAAGCTTTCTTT. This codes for CASSVAPGQNTEAFF. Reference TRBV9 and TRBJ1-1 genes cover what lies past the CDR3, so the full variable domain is DSGVTQTPKHLITATGQRVTLRCSPRSGDLSVYWYQQSLDQGLQFLIQYYNGEERAKGNILERFSAQQFPDLHSELNLSSLELGDSALYFCASSVAPGQNTEAFFGQGTRLTVV.